The clone carrying this T cell receptor (beta chain) has a count of ten or more. TCRdb re-analysed the 5' RACE reads in MiXCR, keeping a single row per CDR3 protein. This table holds under 300,000 distinct CDR3 sequences, 6.5% to 8.5% found once. This sample stems from a study of T cells after yellow fever vaccination. The receptor was isolated from a man aged 30 to 39 who received the YFV17D yellow fever vaccine. The source material was CD4+ T cells sorted from PBMCs, sampled 15 days after the yellow fever booster vaccination.

CDR3: CAWFHPGTDTQYF. CDR3 DNA: TGTGCCTGGTTCCATCCAGGCACAGATACGCAGTATTTT. The genes are TRBV30 and TRBJ2-3, with D unclear. The CDR3 totals 13 residues. From germline, CDR1 is GTSNPN and CDR2 SVGIG (reference sequence). Trimming took off 5 bases at V and 1 base at J, with 10 bases between the two ends.